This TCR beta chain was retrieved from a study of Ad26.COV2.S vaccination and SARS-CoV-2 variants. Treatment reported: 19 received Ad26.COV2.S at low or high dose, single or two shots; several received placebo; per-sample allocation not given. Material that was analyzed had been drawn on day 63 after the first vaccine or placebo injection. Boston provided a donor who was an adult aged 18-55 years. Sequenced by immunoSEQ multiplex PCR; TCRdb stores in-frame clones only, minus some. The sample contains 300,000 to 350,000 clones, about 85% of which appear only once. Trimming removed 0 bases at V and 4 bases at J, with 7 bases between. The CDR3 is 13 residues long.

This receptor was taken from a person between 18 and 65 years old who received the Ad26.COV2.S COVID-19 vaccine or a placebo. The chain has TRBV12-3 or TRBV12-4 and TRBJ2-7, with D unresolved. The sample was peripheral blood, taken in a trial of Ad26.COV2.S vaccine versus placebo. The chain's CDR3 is CASSLAFLYEQYF. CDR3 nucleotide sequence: TGTGCCAGCAGTTTAGCGTTTCTGTACGAGCAGTACTTC.